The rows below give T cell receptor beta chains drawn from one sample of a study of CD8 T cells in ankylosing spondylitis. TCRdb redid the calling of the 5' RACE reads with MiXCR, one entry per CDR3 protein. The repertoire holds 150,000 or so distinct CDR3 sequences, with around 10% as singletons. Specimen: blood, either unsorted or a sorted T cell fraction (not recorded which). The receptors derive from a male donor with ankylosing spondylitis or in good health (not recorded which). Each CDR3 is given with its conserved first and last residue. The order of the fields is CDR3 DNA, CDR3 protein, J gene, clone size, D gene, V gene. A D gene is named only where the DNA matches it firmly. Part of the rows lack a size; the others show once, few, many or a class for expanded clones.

DNA: TGTGCCAGCAAACTACGGCAGGGGAGAGGTGATGGCTACACCTTC
CDR3: CASKLRQGRGDGYTF
J: TRBJ1-2
size: many
D: .
V: TRBV2

DNA: TGTGCCAGCAGCTTACTTATAGGGACTAAGTGGGGGCAGTACTTC
CDR3: CASSLLIGTKWGQYF
J: TRBJ2-7
size: many
D: TRBD2
V: TRBV7-8

DNA: TGCGCCAGCAGCTTGACGGGAGGAGAAGAGACCCAGTACTTC
CDR3: CASSLTGGEETQYF
J: TRBJ2-5
size: many
D: TRBD2
V: TRBV5-1

DNA: TGTGCCAGCAGCTTAGGTTCAGGAGGTAGCGGGAGAACCGAGCAGTTCTTC
CDR3: CASSLGSGGSGRTEQFF
J: TRBJ2-1
size: many
D: TRBD2
V: TRBV7-2

DNA: TGTGCCAGCAGTCAAACAGGGATTACTGAAGCTTTCTTT
CDR3: CASSQTGITEAFF
J: TRBJ1-1
size: few
D: .
V: TRBV11-2

DNA: TGTGCCAGCAGTGAAACGGGAGGGCCCACCGGGGAGCTGTTTTTT
CDR3: CASSETGGPTGELFF
J: TRBJ2-2
size: .
D: TRBD2
V: TRBV2

DNA: TGCGCCAGCAGCTTGGGACAAAGCGGTGGCACTGAAGCTTTCTTT
CDR3: CASSLGQSGGTEAFF
J: TRBJ1-1
size: .
D: .
V: TRBV5-1

DNA: TGTGCCAGCACCACTTGGGGAGCGCCGAACACCGGGGAGCTGTTTTTT
CDR3: CASTTWGAPNTGELFF
J: TRBJ2-2
size: many
D: .
V: TRBV6-1

DNA: TGTGCCAGCAGCTCCTCCGCCTGGGACGGGGGAAGGAACGAGCAGTACTTC
CDR3: CASSSSAWDGGRNEQYF
J: TRBJ2-7
size: .
D: .
V: TRBV7-8

DNA: TGTGCCAGCAGCTTCGGGGAGGGATACGAGCAGTACTTC
CDR3: CASSFGEGYEQYF
J: TRBJ2-7
size: .
D: TRBD2
V: TRBV7-2

DNA: TGCAGCGCTACCCTCTCTGGGGCCAACGTCCTGACTTTC
CDR3: CSATLSGANVLTF
J: TRBJ2-6
size: few
D: .
V: TRBV29-1

DNA: TGTGCCAGCAGTTCGCTCCGGGACAGGGGCGAAAAACTGTTTTTT
CDR3: CASSSLRDRGEKLFF
J: TRBJ1-4
size: many
D: TRBD1
V: TRBV27

DNA: TGCAGTGCTAGAGTCGGGACGGGGAGCTGGGAGCAGTACTTC
CDR3: CSARVGTGSWEQYF
J: TRBJ2-7
size: once
D: .
V: TRBV20-1